This T cell receptor beta chain comes out of a study of T cell changes during pregnancy in multiple sclerosis. There are 16 residues in the CDR3. V shed 6 bases and J 1 base; nucleotides not matched to a gene: 4. Germline V gene lookup returns CDR1 PRHDT and CDR2 FYEKMQ (reference sequence). This table comes from immunoSEQ multiplex PCR, and its TCRdb copy is limited to in-frame clones, with some not included. The sample has about 65,000 clones; 85% to 95% are singletons. Sequencing was performed on CD8+ T cells from peripheral blood mononuclear cells, taken in the third trimester of pregnancy. The chain couples TRBV13 to TRBJ2-3; 13 bases agree with TRBD2. This sequence originates from a female donor in good health, enrolled as a control in a pregnancy study. This chain's CDR3 is CASRHGTSGGTDTQYF. The CDR3 region has the DNA TGTGCCAGCAGGCATGGGACTAGCGGGGGCACAGATACGCAGTATTTT.